This T cell receptor delta chain comes out of a study of gamma-delta T cells after stem cell transplantation (dated by TCRdb to the mid-2010s). The germline V gene specifies TSWWSYY as CDR1 and QGS as CDR2. Deletion took 4 bases off V and 0 bases off J, with a span of 24 bases between the germline ends. The CDR3 numbers 19 residues from cysteine through phenylalanine. Only the CDR3 DNA stays, 57 bases, in frame from base 1. This clone appeared a few times. Its cognate antigen has yet to be identified. No base qualities exist here, and no much larger clone lies one base off it. Library preparation employed RT-PCR. The sample was run on an Illumina MiSeq. TCRdb called clones afresh from the public reads with CATT; identical DNA rows were later merged. Here the sample has around 12,000 delta-chain clones; around 42% occur a single time. The top ten constitute around 2.8% of the sample.

The origin of this receptor is a human donor. It is not recorded whose cells these are; they may come from a transplant donor. The chain is encoded by TRDV1 joined to TRDJ1; TRDD2 could be the D gene, as 6 bases match. Sequences were obtained from gamma-delta T cells. The CDR3 reads as follows: CALGGNSYEGCRYTDKLIF. The DNA sequence is TGTGCTCTTGGGGGAAACTCCTACGAGGGATGCCGGTACACCGATAAACTCATCTTT.